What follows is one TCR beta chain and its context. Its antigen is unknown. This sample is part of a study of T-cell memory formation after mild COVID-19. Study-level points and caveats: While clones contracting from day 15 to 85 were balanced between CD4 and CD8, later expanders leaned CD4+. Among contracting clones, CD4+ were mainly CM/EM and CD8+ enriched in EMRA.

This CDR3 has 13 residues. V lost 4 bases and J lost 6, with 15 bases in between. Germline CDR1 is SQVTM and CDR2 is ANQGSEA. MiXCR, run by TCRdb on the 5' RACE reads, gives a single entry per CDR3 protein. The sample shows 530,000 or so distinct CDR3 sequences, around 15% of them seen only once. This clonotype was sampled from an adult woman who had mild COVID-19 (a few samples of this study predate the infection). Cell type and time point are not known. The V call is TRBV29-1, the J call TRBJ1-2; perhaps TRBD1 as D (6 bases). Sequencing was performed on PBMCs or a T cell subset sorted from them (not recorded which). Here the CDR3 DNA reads TGCAGCGTTGTTTGGCAGGGGATCGATGGCTACACCTTC. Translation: CSVVWQGIDGYTF.